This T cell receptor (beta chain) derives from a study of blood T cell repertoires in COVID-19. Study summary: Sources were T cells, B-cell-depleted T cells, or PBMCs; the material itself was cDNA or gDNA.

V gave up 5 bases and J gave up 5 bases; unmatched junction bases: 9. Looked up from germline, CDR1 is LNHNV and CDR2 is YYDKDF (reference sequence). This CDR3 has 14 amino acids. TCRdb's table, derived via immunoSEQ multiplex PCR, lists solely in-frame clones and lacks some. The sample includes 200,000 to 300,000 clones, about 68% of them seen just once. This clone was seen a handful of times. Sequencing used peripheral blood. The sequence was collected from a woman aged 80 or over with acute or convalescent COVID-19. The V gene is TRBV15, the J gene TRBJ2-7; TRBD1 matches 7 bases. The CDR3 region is CATSGAYRGDEQYF. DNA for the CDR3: TGTGCCACCAGCGGAGCCTACAGGGGAGACGAGCAGTACTTC.